The text below deals with one T cell receptor (beta chain). Its specificity is not known. Profiling relied on immunoSEQ multiplex PCR, and the TCRdb table lists in-frame clones only, not all of them. The table has approximately 30,000 clones, around three quarters seen once; the top ten hold roughly 22%. This specimen belongs to a study of vaccination effects on CD4 cells after COVID-19. Whole-study context: Vaccine administered to participants consisted of two doses of either BNT162b2 or mRNA-1273.

Study results and caveats: Late in the post-vaccination period, infection-induced and vaccine-induced clones underwent marked clonal contraction. Healthy vaccinees had only 1 of 255 vaccine-induced clones cross-react with common cold coronaviruses.

Before any sequencing was done, the ViraFEST assay used viral peptide pools to expand antigen-specific CD4+ T cells. On roughly day 10 of culture, CD4+ T cells were separated out. The healthy vaccine recipients, who had no prior SARS-CoV-2 infection, showed negative nucleocapsid antibodies. Researchers reported culturing 2.1 million or so PBMC in each well, adding around 10 IU/ml IL-2 and 10 ug/ml peptides. The CDR3 has 15 amino acids. The V end was cut by 1 base, the J end by 7 bases, with 14 bases between. Germline V gene data show CDR1 as LNHNV and CDR2 as YYDKDF (reference sequence). The origin of this receptor is a human donor who received a COVID-19 vaccine. Sample: CD4+ T cells from PBMCs cultured with HCoV-NL63 spike peptides, taken before COVID-19 vaccination. The V call is TRBV15, the J call TRBJ2-4; D may correspond to TRBD1 or TRBD2 (6 bases each). The CDR3 here is CATSRGGAGMNIQYF. The CDR3 nucleotides read TGTGCCACCAGCAGAGGGGGGGCAGGAATGAACATTCAGTACTTC.